The entry that follows covers one TCR beta chain sequence. The CDR3 spans 13 residues. Per the germline V gene, CDR1 is SGHDN and CDR2 is FVKESK. Trimming cost V 0 bases and J 6 bases, with 6 bases left between them. Each sorted subset replicate got 200 ng genomic DNA, roughly 30,000 genomes. TCRdb keeps only in-frame clones here, not all; method: immunoSEQ multiplex PCR. The top ten hold roughly 0.34% of the sample, which has some 2,500,000 clones, around 93% seen once. The sample originates from a study of shared clonotypes between healthy human individuals. Study-level background: Donors had three CD4 naive, three CD4 memory, two CD8 naive and one CD8 memory plate apiece.

The receptor's source is a man aged 18-30 years in good health. Some clones in this sample may be carry-over from other donors' samples. The sequenced material came from naive CD4+ T cells from PBMCs. Subset of the sample: CD45RA+ positively selected. The V call is TRBV14, the J call TRBJ1-5; no reliable D call. The CDR3 nucleotides read TGTGCCAGCAGCCAAGAGTTCGGTCAGCCCCAGCATTTT. It is translated as CASSQEFGQPQHF.